This TCR beta chain appears in the sequencing data of a study of beta chain features in type 1 diabetes. General observations from the study: Researchers report that Type 1 diabetes patients had moderately but significantly shorter TCRB CDR3s across all four CD4+ subsets.

This CDR3 has 15 residues. The germline gives CDR1 GTSNPN, CDR2 SVGIG (reference sequence). Between the trimmed V and J ends, which lost 1 base and 2 bases, there was a span of 15 bases. This clone was detected many times. Its cognate antigen is unknown. Investigators reverse transcribed all isolated RNA, so they sequenced expressed TCRB transcripts. TCRdb keeps only in-frame clones here, not all; method: immunoSEQ multiplex PCR. The sample holds 120,000 or so clones, about a sixth seen once. The sequence was obtained from a man aged 25-45 years with type 1 diabetes. Material for sequencing was central memory CD4+ T cells from blood. The chain is built from TRBV30 and TRBJ2-7; D is perhaps TRBD1 (5 bases). The CDR3 here is CAWSAVDGATYEQYF. CDR3 DNA: TGTGCCTGGAGTGCCGTCGATGGGGCCACCTACGAGCAGTACTTC. The whole variable domain, remainder taken from reference TRBV30 and TRBJ2-7, is SQTIHQWPATLVQPVGSPLSLECTVEGTSNPNLYWYRQAAGRGLQLLFYSVGIGQISSEVPQNLSASRPQDRQFILSSKKLLLSDSGFYLCAWSAVDGATYEQYFGPGTRLTVT.